This T cell receptor beta chain emerged from a study of T-cell reconstitution after alpha-beta-depleted transplantation in children. General study findings and limits: The origin of high day-60 TCRbeta diversity in some patients lay in surviving recipient T cells and thymic progenitors. Several hundred expanded graft clones reportedly supplied alpha-beta T cells about two months after transplant. Newly produced T cells mostly provided counts and TCRbeta diversity after one year, as hyperexpanded clones declined.

CDR1 is SGHTA and CDR2 is FQGNSA in the germline V gene. Deletions cut 6 bases from V and 0 bases from J, with 13 bases between. This CDR3 has 15 amino acids. Concerning this clonotype: What it recognizes is unknown.

A library of TCRbeta sequences, prepared with unique molecular identifiers, was generated. TCRdb independently ran MiXCR on the PCR reads; one entry per CDR3 protein. Among 450,000 to 550,000 distinct CDR3 sequences listed, over 10% were seen once. The source of this sequence is a female patient aged 2-10 years who had a stem cell transplant for aplastic anemia, so the T cells may come from the graft donor. The starting material was PBMCs, mostly from graft donor cells, obtained 180 days after TCRalphabeta/CD19-depleted stem cell transplant. The gene calls are TRBV7-2 and TRBJ2-3; D unclear. The CDR3 DNA follows: TGTGCCAGCAGTAGTACGGGTTATAGCACAGATACGCAGTATTTT. It codes for CASSSTGYSTDTQYF.